One and the same sample provided the 20 T cell receptor beta chains below, sequenced in a study of blood T cell repertoires in COVID-19. Here immunoSEQ multiplex PCR was the method, and the copy in TCRdb shows in-frame clones only, minus some. The sample holds about 300,000 clones, 87% seen once. Sequences were obtained from peripheral blood. The receptors were sampled from a man between 18 and 29 years old with active or convalescent COVID-19.

V usage is TRBV29-1 and J usage is TRBJ1-1; tentative D call: TRBD1 (6 bases). The CDR3 is 16 residues long. Germline CDR1 SQVTM, CDR2 ANQGSEA. V gave up 2 bases and J gave up 4 bases, with 20 bases separating them. The CDR3 here is CSVETRWGGAPTEAFF. The DNA for the CDR3 is TGCAGCGTTGAAACTCGGTGGGGGGGCGCCCCCACTGAAGCTTTCTTT.

This rearrangement joins TRBV12-5 to TRBJ1-5; D ambiguous. Trimming shortened V by 0 bases and J by 14 bases, and 14 bases separated the two germline ends. There are 13 residues in the CDR3. Looked up from germline, CDR1 is LGHNT and CDR2 is FRNRAP. CDR3 bases: TGTGCTAGTGGTTTGGTAGAGGAAGTGTCTAAGCATTTT. Protein product: CASGLVEEVSKHF. The full variable domain, its missing parts supplied by reference TRBV12-5 and TRBJ1-5, is DARVTQTPRHKVTEMGQEVTMRCQPILGHNTVFWYRQTMMQGLELLAYFRNRAPLDDSGMPKDRFSAEMPDATLATLKIQPSEPRDSAVYFCASGLVEEVSKHFGDGTRLSIL.

This sequence joins TRBV4-3 and TRBJ1-2; tentative D call: TRBD1 (5 bases). The CDR3 sequence is 14 residues long. Germline V gives CDR1 LGHNA, CDR2 YSLEER. V was pared by 1 base and J by 5 bases, with 11 bases between. The CDR3 coding sequence is TGCGCCAGCAGCCAAGCCCTGGCAGGGTATGGCTACACCTTC. Amino acids: CASSQALAGYGYTF.

As DNA, the CDR3 is TGTGCCAGCAGTTACGGGTCGGGAGGAAATTCACCCCTCCACTTT. It translates to CASSYGSGGNSPLHF. The chain carries TRBV6-2 or TRBV6-3 and TRBJ1-6; D call uncertain. V was shortened by 2 bases and J by 7 bases, with 12 bases between the two germline ends. The CDR3 spans 15 residues. Germline loops: CDR1 MNHEY, CDR2 SVGEGT.

This chain connects TRBV7-6 to TRBJ2-7; 7 positions match TRBD1. The CDR3 contains 15 residues. Germline V gene sequence: CDR1 SGHVS, CDR2 FNYEAQ. V shed 4 bases and J 3 bases; nucleotides not matched to a gene: 9. The DNA of the CDR3 is TGTGCCAGCAGCTATGGGACAGCCAGCAACTACGAGCAGTACTTC. It codes for CASSYGTASNYEQYF.

The chain uses TRBV24-1 and TRBJ2-2, with D possibly TRBD2 on 5 matching bases. From germline, CDR1 is KGHDR and CDR2 SFDVKD. V shed 3 bases and J shed 0 bases, with 13 bases lying between them. This CDR3 has 17 residues. The DNA for the CDR3 is TGTGCCACCAGTGATAGCGTTGCGGGTCCGAACACCGGGGAGCTGTTTTTT. This translates into CATSDSVAGPNTGELFF.

The chain joins TRBV27 to TRBJ2-5, with D possibly matching TRBD1 (5 bases). Germline V gene sequence: CDR1 MNHEY, CDR2 SMNVEV (reference sequence). V lost 6 bases, J lost 5 bases, and 16 bases lay in between. There are 14 residues in the CDR3. Here the CDR3 DNA reads TGTGCCAGCAGAACATCAGGGTATGGCGAGACCCAGTACTTC. It is translated as CASRTSGYGETQYF.

This clone was found once. This chain uses TRBV19 with TRBJ2-7; 13 bases are a match to TRBD2. The CDR3 spans 17 residues. V lost 4 bases and J lost 1; bases outside the gene matches: 7. The germline V gene has CDR1 LNHDA and CDR2 SQIVND (reference sequence). The CDR3 spells CASSTLGLAGASYEQYF. In DNA, the CDR3 is TGTGCCAGTAGTACCCTCGGACTAGCGGGGGCTTCCTACGAGCAGTACTTC.

The CDR3 reads CASSSAGLNTQYF. CDR3 bases: TGTGCCAGCAGTTCAGCAGGGTTAAATACGCAGTATTTT. The rearrangement joins TRBV2 to TRBJ2-3, with a tentative D call TRBD1 (5 bases). This CDR3 spans 13 amino acids. CDR1 is SNHLY, CDR2 FYNNEI, per germline. Between the trimmed V and J ends, which lost 5 bases and 7 bases, there was a span of 13 bases.

The V gene is TRBV7-2, the J gene TRBJ2-7, with D hard to call. Germline V gives CDR1 SGHTA, CDR2 FQGNSA. The CDR3 runs 15 residues. V lost 0 bases to trimming and J lost 3 bases, with 12 bases between them. CDR3 protein: CASSLARQAGYEQYF. DNA for the CDR3: TGTGCCAGCAGCTTAGCAAGGCAGGCTGGCTACGAGCAGTACTTC.

The chain couples TRBV19 to TRBJ2-2; TRBD1 aligns across 11 bases. Germline V gene sequence: CDR1 LNHDA, CDR2 SQIVND (reference sequence). The ends lost 11 bases at V and 7 bases at J; junction bases unmatched: 12. The CDR3 contains 15 residues. The CDR3, as DNA: TGTGCCTTAAAGACCGGACAGGGGGCGTTCGGGGAGCTGTTTTTT. It is translated as CALKTGQGAFGELFF.

This rearrangement joins TRBV19 to TRBJ2-5, with D possibly matching TRBD1 (6 bases). CDR3 length: 14 amino acids. The germline gives CDR1 LNHDA, CDR2 SQIVND (reference sequence). With 3 bases removed from V and 5 bases from J, the gap between germline ends came to 13 bases. CDR3 sequence reads: CASSILGALETQYF. CDR3 nucleotide sequence: TGTGCCAGTAGTATCCTGGGGGCTTTGGAGACCCAGTACTTC.

The chain couples TRBV4-1 to TRBJ1-2; 8 bases line up with TRBD1. The CDR3 is made up of 14 amino acids. Trimming at V came to 1 base and at J to 3 bases, leaving 1 base not matched to a gene. In germline, CDR1 is MGHRA, CDR2 YSYEKL. The CDR3 protein is CASSQGQGHYGYTF. DNA for the CDR3: TGCGCCAGCAGCCAAGGACAGGGGCACTATGGCTACACCTTC.

This clone came up once. This chain connects TRBV9 to TRBJ2-6; D perhaps matches TRBD2 (5 bases). Germline V CDR1 and CDR2: SGDLS, YYNGEE. V dropped 0 bases and J dropped 2 bases, with 9 bases sitting between them. The CDR3 is made up of 16 amino acids. This chain's CDR3 is CASSVGMGAGANVLTF. CDR3 coding DNA: TGTGCCAGCAGCGTAGGAATGGGAGCTGGGGCCAACGTCCTGACTTTC. The whole variable domain, remainder taken from reference TRBV9 and TRBJ2-6, is DSGVTQTPKHLITATGQRVTLRCSPRSGDLSVYWYQQSLDQGLQFLIQYYNGEERAKGNILERFSAQQFPDLHSELNLSSLELGDSALYFCASSVGMGAGANVLTFGAGSRLTVL.

The J gene is TRBJ2-1, the V gene TRBV29-1; 12 positions match TRBD2. Losses at the gene ends were 7 bases for V and 9 bases for J; bases not matched to a gene: 10. This CDR3 is 14 amino acids long. Germline CDR1 reads SQVTM; CDR2 reads ANQGSEA. In nucleotides, the CDR3 is TGCAGCGCCACTCCGACTAGCGGGGGACGTGAGCAGTTCTTC. Translated: CSATPTSGGREQFF.

V usage is TRBV4-1 and J usage is TRBJ2-4; D gene uncertain. The CDR3 is 17 residues long. The germline V gene encodes CDR1 MGHRA and CDR2 YSYEKL. V was cut by 0 bases and J by 0 bases, with 12 bases left in between. The CDR3 DNA follows: TGCGCCAGCAGCCAAGATCAGTACGCGGTAGCCAAAAACATTCAGTACTTC. Its protein is CASSQDQYAVAKNIQYF.

The chain couples TRBV5-1 to TRBJ2-3; no reliable D call. Per the germline V gene, CDR1 is SGHRS and CDR2 is YFSETQ. There are 14 residues in the CDR3. The V end was cut by 4 bases, the J end by 0 bases, with 9 bases between. The CDR3 is CASSVGHSTDTQYF. DNA for the CDR3: TGCGCCAGCAGCGTCGGTCACAGCACAGATACGCAGTATTTT. Supplemented by reference TRBV5-1 and TRBJ2-3, the full variable domain reads KAGVTQTPRYLIKTRGQQVTLSCSPISGHRSVSWYQQTPGQGLQFLFEYFSETQRNKGNFPGRFSGRQFSNSRSEMNVSTLELGDSALYLCASSVGHSTDTQYFGPGTRLTVL.

V usage is TRBV7-9 and J usage is TRBJ2-3; D remains ambiguous. The CDR3 contains 15 residues. V was cut by 6 bases and J by 0 bases, with 13 bases left in between. The germline V gene encodes CDR1 SEHNR and CDR2 FQNEAQ (reference sequence). CDR3 DNA sequence: TGTGCCAGCAGACACACTACTACTAGCACAGATACGCAGTATTTT. Translating it yields CASRHTTTSTDTQYF.

The rearrangement links TRBV7-3 to TRBJ1-2; D uncertain. This CDR3 region has 15 residues. V was cut by 5 bases and J by 6 bases, with 19 bases left in between. Germline values: CDR1 SGHTA, CDR2 FQGTGA. The CDR3 spells CASSLDRIGRDGYTF. The CDR3 nucleotides read TGTGCCAGCAGCCTTGACCGTATCGGGAGGGATGGCTACACCTTC.

V and J are TRBV11-2 and TRBJ2-7, with 15 positions matching TRBD2. The CDR3 has 15 amino acids. Germline V CDR1 and CDR2: SGHAT, FQNNGV. Germline trimming cut 5 bases from V and 5 bases from J; bases unmatched to any gene: 4. The CDR3 is CASSLRTSGRDEQYF. CDR3 DNA sequence: TGTGCCAGCAGCCTCCGGACTAGCGGGAGGGACGAGCAGTACTTC.